A selection of T cell receptor beta chains follows, all from one sample in a study of T cell changes during pregnancy in multiple sclerosis. Only in-frame clones appear in the TCRdb table, and some are missing; sequencing was by immunoSEQ multiplex PCR. The data contain roughly 20,000 clones, more than 75% of them seen just once; the ten biggest clones take up about 1.3%. Sample: CD4+ T cells from peripheral blood mononuclear cells, taken in the first trimester of pregnancy. These receptors were obtained from a female donor in good health, enrolled as a control in a pregnancy study. CDR3s include the opening cysteine and the closing phenylalanine or tryptophan. D genes are given only for firm matches. Part of the rows lack a size; the others show once, few, many or a class for expanded clones.

d_call: .; j_call: TRBJ1-1; clone_size: .; v_call: TRBV18; cdr3_aa: CASSPSQGNTEAFF; cdr3_nt: TGTGCCAGCTCACCATCCCAGGGGAACACTGAAGCTTTCTTT
d_call: .; j_call: TRBJ2-1; clone_size: .; v_call: TRBV2; cdr3_aa: CASRRTGQPSDEQFF; cdr3_nt: TGTGCCAGCAGAAGAACAGGACAACCCTCCGATGAGCAGTTCTTC
d_call: .; j_call: TRBJ1-1; clone_size: .; v_call: TRBV18; cdr3_aa: CASSRIGDFSTEAFF; cdr3_nt: TGTGCCAGCTCGCGCATAGGGGATTTTAGCACTGAAGCTTTCTTT
d_call: TRBD2; j_call: TRBJ2-3; clone_size: .; v_call: TRBV2; cdr3_aa: CASSPRASGSADTQYF; cdr3_nt: TGTGCCAGCAGCCCAAGGGCTAGCGGGAGCGCAGATACGCAGTATTTT
d_call: TRBD1; j_call: TRBJ1-4; clone_size: .; v_call: TRBV7-8; cdr3_aa: CASSRDRGRAGNYEKLFF; cdr3_nt: TGTGCCAGCAGCCGGGACAGGGGGCGAGCTGGAAACTATGAAAAACTGTTTTTT
d_call: .; j_call: TRBJ2-2; clone_size: .; v_call: TRBV2; cdr3_aa: CASSVLQELFF; cdr3_nt: TGTGCCAGCAGTGTATTACAGGAGCTGTTTTTT
d_call: .; j_call: TRBJ2-5; clone_size: .; v_call: TRBV6-1; cdr3_aa: CASSEVSSRETQYF; cdr3_nt: TGTGCCAGCAGTGAAGTGTCTAGCCGAGAGACCCAGTACTTC
d_call: TRBD2; j_call: TRBJ2-2; clone_size: once; v_call: TRBV5-8; cdr3_aa: CASSSGLARNTGELFF; cdr3_nt: TGTGCCAGCAGCTCTGGACTAGCGAGGAACACCGGGGAGCTGTTTTTT
d_call: .; j_call: TRBJ1-1; clone_size: .; v_call: TRBV5-8; cdr3_aa: CATQGQLNTEAFF; cdr3_nt: TGTGCCACCCAAGGACAGCTGAACACTGAAGCTTTCTTT
d_call: .; j_call: TRBJ2-5; clone_size: .; v_call: TRBV19; cdr3_aa: CASSSPGLQETQYF; cdr3_nt: TGTGCCAGTAGTTCTCCGGGACTCCAAGAGACCCAGTACTTC
d_call: .; j_call: TRBJ2-7; clone_size: .; v_call: TRBV30; cdr3_aa: CAWSVVGGSGEQYF; cdr3_nt: TGTGCCTGGAGTGTAGTTGGAGGGTCTGGCGAGCAGTACTTC
d_call: .; j_call: TRBJ1-2; clone_size: .; v_call: TRBV19; cdr3_aa: CASSINREGIYGYTF; cdr3_nt: TGTGCCAGTAGTATAAACAGGGAGGGCATCTATGGCTACACCTTC